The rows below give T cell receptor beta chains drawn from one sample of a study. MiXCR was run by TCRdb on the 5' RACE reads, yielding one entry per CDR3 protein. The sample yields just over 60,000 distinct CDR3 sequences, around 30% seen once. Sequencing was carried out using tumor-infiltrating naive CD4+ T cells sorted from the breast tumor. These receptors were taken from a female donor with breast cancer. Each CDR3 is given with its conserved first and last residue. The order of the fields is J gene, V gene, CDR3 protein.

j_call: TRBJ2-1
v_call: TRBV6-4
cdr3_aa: CASSDSTSGSNEQFF

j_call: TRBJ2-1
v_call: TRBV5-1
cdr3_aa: CASSPHNEQFF

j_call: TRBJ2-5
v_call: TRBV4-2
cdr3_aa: CASSHTGTDSTQYF

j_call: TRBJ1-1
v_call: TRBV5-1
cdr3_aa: CASSLGYNTEAFF

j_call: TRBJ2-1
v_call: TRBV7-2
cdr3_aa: CASSLESQGDEQFF

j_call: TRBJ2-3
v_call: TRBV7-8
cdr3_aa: CASSLEVQRTDTQYF

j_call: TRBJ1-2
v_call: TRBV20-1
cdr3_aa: CSTRPGREGGYTF

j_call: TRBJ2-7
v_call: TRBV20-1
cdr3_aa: CSARPYPGGEQYF

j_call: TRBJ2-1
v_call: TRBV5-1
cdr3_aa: CASSSPEEYNEQFF

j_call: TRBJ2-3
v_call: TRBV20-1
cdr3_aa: CSAKNRRVGTDTQYF

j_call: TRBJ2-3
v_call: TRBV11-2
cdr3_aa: CASSRGAPSTDTQYF

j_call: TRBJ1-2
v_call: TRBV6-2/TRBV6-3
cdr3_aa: CASRDGGANYGYTF

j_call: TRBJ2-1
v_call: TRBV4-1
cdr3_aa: CASSQEFSGTYNEQFF

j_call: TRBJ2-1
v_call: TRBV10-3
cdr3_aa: CATRSWDDNEQFF

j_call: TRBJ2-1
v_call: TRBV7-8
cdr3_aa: CASSDRPEISGDTNEQFF

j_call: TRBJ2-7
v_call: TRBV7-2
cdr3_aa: CASSLVIIRAGAYEQYF

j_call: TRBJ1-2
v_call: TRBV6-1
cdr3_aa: CATQTTGLYGYTF

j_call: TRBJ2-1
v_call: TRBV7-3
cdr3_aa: CASSFGRAYNEQFF

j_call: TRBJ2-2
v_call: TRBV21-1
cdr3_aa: CASSKVEPRGPTGTGELFF

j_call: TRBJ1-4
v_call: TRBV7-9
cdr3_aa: CASSSAGGLYEKLFF

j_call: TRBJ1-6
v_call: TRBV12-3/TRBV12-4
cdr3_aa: CASSLTGARGSPLHF

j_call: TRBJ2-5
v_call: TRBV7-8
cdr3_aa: CASSFRLAGQETQYF

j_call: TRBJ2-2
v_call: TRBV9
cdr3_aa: CASAGAIDSGELFF

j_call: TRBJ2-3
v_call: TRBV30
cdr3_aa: CAWSPGADTQYF

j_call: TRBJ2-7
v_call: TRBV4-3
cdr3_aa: CASSQQREWSYEQYF

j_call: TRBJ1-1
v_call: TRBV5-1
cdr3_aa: CASSRQVQGSGTEAFF

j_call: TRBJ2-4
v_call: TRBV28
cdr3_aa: CASREQGSKNIQYF

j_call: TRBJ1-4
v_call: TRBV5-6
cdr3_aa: CASSSPRTTTNEKLFF

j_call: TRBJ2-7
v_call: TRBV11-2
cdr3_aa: CASSSYPTNGGSTYEQYF

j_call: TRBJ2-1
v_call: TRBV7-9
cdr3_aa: CASSPKGSGLYNEQFF

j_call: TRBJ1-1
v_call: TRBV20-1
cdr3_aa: CSARGRDRVHMNTEAFF

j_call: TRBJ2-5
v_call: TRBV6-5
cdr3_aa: CASRGLVGPQETQYF

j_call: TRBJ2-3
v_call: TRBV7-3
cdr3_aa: CASSLTSFPRDTQYF

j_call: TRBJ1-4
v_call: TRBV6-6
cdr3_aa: CASEEGGDEKLFF

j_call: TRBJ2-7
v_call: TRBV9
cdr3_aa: CASSDGQEQYF

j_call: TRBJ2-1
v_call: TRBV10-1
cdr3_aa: CASSKGGSRVNEQFF

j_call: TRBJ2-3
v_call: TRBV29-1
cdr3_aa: CSVETGGILTDTQYF

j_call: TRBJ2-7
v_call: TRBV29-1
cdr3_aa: CSIGTSGAWREQYF

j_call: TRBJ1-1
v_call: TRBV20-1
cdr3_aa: CSAARTSGAATEAFF

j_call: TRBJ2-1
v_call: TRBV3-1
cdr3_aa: CASRGTGSPLAGGGLYEQFF

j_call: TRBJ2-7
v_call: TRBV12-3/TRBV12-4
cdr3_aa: CASSPRLSWVYEQYF

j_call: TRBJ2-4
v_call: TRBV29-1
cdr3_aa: CSVGLGTGGAGTQYF

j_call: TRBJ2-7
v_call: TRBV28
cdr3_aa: CASREAGGGYEQYF

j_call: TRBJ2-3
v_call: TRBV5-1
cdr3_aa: CASSAYRVDTQYF

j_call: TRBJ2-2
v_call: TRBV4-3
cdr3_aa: CASSQDARGGTLNTGELFF

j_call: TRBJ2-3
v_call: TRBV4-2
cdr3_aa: CASSQDPGQEPDTQYF

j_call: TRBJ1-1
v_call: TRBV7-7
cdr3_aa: CASSFAKKITEAFF

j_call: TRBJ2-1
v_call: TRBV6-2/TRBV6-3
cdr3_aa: CASSYSGKVEQFF

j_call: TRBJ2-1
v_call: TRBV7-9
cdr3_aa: CASSLDRGYNEQFF

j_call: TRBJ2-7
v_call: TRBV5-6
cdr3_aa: CASSLVPNPNFYEQYF

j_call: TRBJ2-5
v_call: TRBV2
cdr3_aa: CASSKVVGTGRLKTQYF

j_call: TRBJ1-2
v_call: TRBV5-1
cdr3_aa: CASSPVGGAGYTF

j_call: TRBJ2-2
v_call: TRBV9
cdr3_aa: CASSVEGAGELFF